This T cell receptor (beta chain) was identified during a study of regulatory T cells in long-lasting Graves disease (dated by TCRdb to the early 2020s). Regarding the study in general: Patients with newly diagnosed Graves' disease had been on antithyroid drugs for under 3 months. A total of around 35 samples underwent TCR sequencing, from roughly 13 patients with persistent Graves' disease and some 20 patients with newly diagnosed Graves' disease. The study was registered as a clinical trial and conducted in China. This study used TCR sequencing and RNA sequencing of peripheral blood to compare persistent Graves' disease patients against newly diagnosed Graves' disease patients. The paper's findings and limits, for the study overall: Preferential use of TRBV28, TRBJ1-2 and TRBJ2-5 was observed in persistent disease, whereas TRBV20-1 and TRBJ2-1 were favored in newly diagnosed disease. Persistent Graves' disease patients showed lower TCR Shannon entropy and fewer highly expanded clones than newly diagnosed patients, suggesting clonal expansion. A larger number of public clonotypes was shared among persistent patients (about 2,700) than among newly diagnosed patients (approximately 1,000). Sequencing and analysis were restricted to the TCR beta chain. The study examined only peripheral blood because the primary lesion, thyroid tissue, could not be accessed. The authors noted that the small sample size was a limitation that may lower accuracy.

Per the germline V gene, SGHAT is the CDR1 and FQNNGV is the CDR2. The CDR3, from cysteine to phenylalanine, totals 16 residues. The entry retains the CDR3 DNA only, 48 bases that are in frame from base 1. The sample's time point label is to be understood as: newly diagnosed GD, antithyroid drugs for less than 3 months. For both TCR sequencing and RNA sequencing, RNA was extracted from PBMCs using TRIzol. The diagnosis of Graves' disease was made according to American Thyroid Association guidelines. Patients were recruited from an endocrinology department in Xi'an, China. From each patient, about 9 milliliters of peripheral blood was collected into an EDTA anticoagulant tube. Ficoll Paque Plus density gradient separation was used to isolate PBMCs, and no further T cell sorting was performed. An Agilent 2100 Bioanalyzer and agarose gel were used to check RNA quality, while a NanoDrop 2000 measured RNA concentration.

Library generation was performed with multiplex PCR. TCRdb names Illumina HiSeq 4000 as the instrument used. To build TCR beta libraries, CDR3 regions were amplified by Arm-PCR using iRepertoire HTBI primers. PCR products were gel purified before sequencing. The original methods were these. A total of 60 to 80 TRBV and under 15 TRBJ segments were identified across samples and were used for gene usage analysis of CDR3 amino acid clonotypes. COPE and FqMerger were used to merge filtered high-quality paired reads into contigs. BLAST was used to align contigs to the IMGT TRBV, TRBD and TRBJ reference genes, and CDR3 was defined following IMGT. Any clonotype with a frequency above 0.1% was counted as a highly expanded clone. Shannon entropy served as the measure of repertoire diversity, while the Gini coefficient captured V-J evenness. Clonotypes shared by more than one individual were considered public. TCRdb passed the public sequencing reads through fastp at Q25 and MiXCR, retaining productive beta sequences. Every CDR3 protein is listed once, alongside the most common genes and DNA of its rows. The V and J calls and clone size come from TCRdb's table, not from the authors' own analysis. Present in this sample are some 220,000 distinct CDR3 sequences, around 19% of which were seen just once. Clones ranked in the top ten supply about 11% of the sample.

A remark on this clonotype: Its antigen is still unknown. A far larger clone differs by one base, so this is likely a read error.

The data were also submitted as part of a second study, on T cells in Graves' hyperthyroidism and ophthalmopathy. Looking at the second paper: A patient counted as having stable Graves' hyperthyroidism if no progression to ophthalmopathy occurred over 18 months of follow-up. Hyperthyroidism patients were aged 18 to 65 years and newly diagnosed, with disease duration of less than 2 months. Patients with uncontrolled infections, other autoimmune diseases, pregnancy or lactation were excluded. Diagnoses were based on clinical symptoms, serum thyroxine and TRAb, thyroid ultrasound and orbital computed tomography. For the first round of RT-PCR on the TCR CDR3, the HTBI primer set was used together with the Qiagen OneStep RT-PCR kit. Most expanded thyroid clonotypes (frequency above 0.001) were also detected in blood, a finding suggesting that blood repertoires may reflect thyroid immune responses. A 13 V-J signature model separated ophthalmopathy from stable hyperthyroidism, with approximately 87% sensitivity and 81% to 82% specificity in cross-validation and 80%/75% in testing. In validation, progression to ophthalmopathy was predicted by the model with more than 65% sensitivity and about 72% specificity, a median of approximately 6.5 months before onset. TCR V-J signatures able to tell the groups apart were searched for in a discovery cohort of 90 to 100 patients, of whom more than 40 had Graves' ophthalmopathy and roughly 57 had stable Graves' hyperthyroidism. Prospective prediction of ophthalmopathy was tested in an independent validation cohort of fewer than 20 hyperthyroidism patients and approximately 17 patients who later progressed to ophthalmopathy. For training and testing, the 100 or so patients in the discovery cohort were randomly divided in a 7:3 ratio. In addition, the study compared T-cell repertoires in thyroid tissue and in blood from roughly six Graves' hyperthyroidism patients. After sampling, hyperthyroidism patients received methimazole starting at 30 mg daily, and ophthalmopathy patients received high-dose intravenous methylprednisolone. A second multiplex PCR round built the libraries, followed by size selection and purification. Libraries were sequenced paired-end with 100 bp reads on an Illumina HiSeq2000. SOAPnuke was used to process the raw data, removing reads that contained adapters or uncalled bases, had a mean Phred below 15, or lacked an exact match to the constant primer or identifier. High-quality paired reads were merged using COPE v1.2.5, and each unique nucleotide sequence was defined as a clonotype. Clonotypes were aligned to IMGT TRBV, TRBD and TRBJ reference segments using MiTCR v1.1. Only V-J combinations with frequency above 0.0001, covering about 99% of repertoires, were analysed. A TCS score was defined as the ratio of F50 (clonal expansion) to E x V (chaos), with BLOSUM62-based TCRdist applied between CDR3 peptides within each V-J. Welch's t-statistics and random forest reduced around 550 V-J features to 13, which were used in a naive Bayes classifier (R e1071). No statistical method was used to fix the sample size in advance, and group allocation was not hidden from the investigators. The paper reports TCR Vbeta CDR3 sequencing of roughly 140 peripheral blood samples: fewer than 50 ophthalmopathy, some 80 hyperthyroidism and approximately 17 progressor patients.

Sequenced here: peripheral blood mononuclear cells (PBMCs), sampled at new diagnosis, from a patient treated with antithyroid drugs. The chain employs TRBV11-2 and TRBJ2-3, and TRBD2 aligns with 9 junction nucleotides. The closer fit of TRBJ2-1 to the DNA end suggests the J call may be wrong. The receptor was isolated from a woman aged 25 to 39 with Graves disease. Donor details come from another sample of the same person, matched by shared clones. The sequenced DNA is TGTGCCAGCAGCCCTCCGCGGGAGGGCCAGAGCAATGAGCAGTTCTTC. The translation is CASSPPREGQSNEQFF.